These 20 T cell receptor beta chains were sequenced from one sample in a study of T-cell memory formation after mild COVID-19. One entry per CDR3 protein results from TCRdb running MiXCR on the 5' RACE reads. The sample shows some 250,000 distinct CDR3 sequences, approximately 18% of them seen only once. Sequencing used PBMCs or a T cell subset sorted from them (not recorded which). Receptors were obtained from a man in his late teens or twenties who had mild COVID-19 (a few samples of this study predate the infection). Cell type and time point are not known.

The rearrangement uses TRBV4-1 and TRBJ2-3; TRBD2 matches at 7 bases. The CDR3 totals 16 residues. Germline V lookup: CDR1 MGHRA, CDR2 YSYEKL. Trimming cost V 0 bases and J 6 bases; bases outside gene matches: 9. CDR3 sequence (DNA): TGCGCCAGCAGCCAAGAAGAAATGGGAGGGAGGGATACGCAGTATTTT. This translates into CASSQEEMGGRDTQYF.

This clonotype has a count of ten or more. This chain uses TRBV7-2 with TRBJ1-1, with D perhaps TRBD1 (5 bases). V was shortened by 6 bases and J by 2 bases, with 7 bases between the two germline ends. CDR1 and CDR2 from the germline V gene are SGHTA and FQGNSA. CDR3 length: 12 residues. CDR3 loop: CASRGGNTEAFF. DNA of the CDR3: TGTGCCAGCAGGGGGGGAAACACTGAAGCTTTCTTT. Combining the CDR3 with reference TRBV7-2 and TRBJ1-1 gives the whole variable domain GAGVSQSPSNKVTEKGKDVELRCDPISGHTALYWYRQSLGQGLEFLIYFQGNSAPDKSGLPSDRFSAERTGGSVSTLTIQRTQQEDSAVYLCASRGGNTEAFFGQGTRLTVV.

V is TRBV15 and J is TRBJ2-5; weak D call: TRBD1 (6 bases). The germline V gene has CDR1 LNHNV and CDR2 YYDKDF (reference sequence). V was trimmed by 4 bases and J by 5 bases, leaving 23 bases between them. The CDR3 is 17 amino acids. This CDR3 is CATSMAQENPRGETQYF. CDR3 nucleotide sequence: TGTGCCACCAGCATGGCCCAAGAGAACCCGAGGGGGGAGACCCAGTACTTC.

This clonotype appeared a few times. The genes are TRBV7-2 and TRBJ2-3; 7 bases are a match to TRBD2. The J segment lost 5 bases and the V segment lost 5 bases, leaving 4 bases of the junction unmatched. Germline CDR1 and CDR2: SGHTA and FQGNSA. There are 13 residues in the CDR3. The CDR3 bases are TGTGCCAGCAGCCCCCAGCGGGGAGATACGCAGTATTTT. This encodes CASSPQRGDTQYF.

This clonotype was detected many times. J is TRBJ1-2 and V is TRBV4-3; the D is unclear. This CDR3 has 15 amino acids. Germline V lookup: CDR1 LGHNA, CDR2 YSLEER. Trimming took off 0 bases at V and 4 bases at J, with 12 bases between the two ends. The CDR3 DNA sequence: TGCGCCAGCAGCCAAGATTACGGGTTGGCCTATGGCTACACCTTC. As protein: CASSQDYGLAYGYTF.

There are a few counts of this clonotype. The V call is TRBV7-7, the J call TRBJ1-1; D is undetermined. Trimming removed 5 bases from V and 1 base from J, with 8 bases in between. CDR3 length: 13 residues. Germline lookup yields CDR1 SSHAT and CDR2 FNYEAQ (reference sequence). The CDR3 DNA is TGTGCCAGCAGCGCATCGAAGAACACTGAAGCTTTCTTT. Translating gives CASSASKNTEAFF.

The CDR3: CASSLTGAETDTQYF. The CDR3 DNA reads TGTGCCAGCAGCTTAACGGGGGCCGAGACAGATACGCAGTATTTT. The chain combines TRBV7-3 with TRBJ2-3, with D possibly matching TRBD1 (6 bases). The CDR3 totals 15 residues. Germline-derived CDR1 and CDR2 are SGHTA and FQGTGA. V lost 0 bases, J lost 3 bases, and 10 bases lay in between.

The J gene is TRBJ2-5, the V gene TRBV7-2, with TRBD2 as a possible D gene (6 bases). The CDR3 is 14 amino acids. Germline CDR1 reads SGHTA; CDR2 reads FQGNSA. The V end lost 5 bases, the J end lost 2 bases, and 12 bases lay between the germline ends. The CDR3 bases are TGTGCCAGCAGCATACAGAGCGGGCAAGAGACCCAGTACTTC. This gives the protein CASSIQSGQETQYF.

This clonotype was observed a handful of times. The chain joins TRBV6-6 to TRBJ2-3; D possibly corresponds to TRBD1 (7 bases). Germline CDR1 MNHNY, CDR2 SVGAGI (reference sequence). The CDR3 runs 14 residues. V shed 8 bases and J shed 4 bases, with 16 bases lying between them. The CDR3 spells CASYSGGPADTQYF. The CDR3, as DNA: TGTGCCAGCTACTCAGGGGGGCCGGCAGATACGCAGTATTTT.

This clonotype was detected only a few times. The chain has TRBV5-1 and TRBJ1-4, with D unresolved. The V end lost 0 bases, the J end lost 0 bases, and 9 bases lay between the germline ends. Germline loops: CDR1 SGHRS, CDR2 YFSETQ. The length of the CDR3 is 16 residues. The CDR3 here is CASSLGHTATNEKLFF. DNA for the CDR3: TGCGCCAGCAGCTTGGGACACACTGCAACTAATGAAAAACTGTTTTTT.

The V call is TRBV7-2, the J call TRBJ1-4; a weak D match, TRBD1 (5 bases). Germline V gives CDR1 SGHTA, CDR2 FQGNSA. Trimming pared 5 bases from V and 6 bases from J, leaving 16 bases between. This CDR3 has 15 amino acids. CDR3: CASSALAGLDEKLFF. Written as DNA, the CDR3 is TGTGCCAGCAGCGCACTCGCAGGGTTAGATGAAAAACTGTTTTTT.

The V and J genes are TRBV4-2 and TRBJ1-3, with TRBD1 identical over 7 bases. The CDR3 totals 17 residues. Germline-derived CDR1 and CDR2 are LGHNA and YNFKEQ. Losses at the gene ends were 0 bases for V and 1 base for J; bases not matched to a gene: 6. The CDR3 DNA follows: TGTGCCAGCAGCCAAGATTGGACAGGTTTTTCTGGAAACACCATATATTTT. It yields the protein CASSQDWTGFSGNTIYF.

The chain links TRBV5-6 to TRBJ1-4; D uncertain. The CDR3 has 14 amino acids. Trimming took off 3 bases at V and 0 bases at J, with 6 bases between the two ends. Per the germline V gene, CDR1 is SGHDT and CDR2 is YYEEEE. In DNA form, the CDR3 reads TGTGCCAGCAGCTACACTGCAACTAATGAAAAACTGTTTTTT. Amino acid sequence: CASSYTATNEKLFF.

In DNA, the CDR3 is TGTGCCAGCAGCCTGGAGGGGAGATCGCGTCAGTTCTTC. Its protein product is CASSLEGRSRQFF. J is TRBJ2-1 and V is TRBV3-1, with D perhaps matching TRBD2 (6 bases). CDR1 is LGHDT, CDR2 YNNKEL, per germline (reference sequence). This CDR3 has 13 amino acids. Deletions cut 4 bases from V and 13 bases from J, with 17 bases between.

There are a few counts of this clonotype. The chain combines TRBV20-1 with TRBJ2-2, with D perhaps being TRBD1 or TRBD2 (5 bases each). V lost 3 bases, J lost 0 bases, and 14 bases lay in between. The germline gives CDR1 DFQATT, CDR2 SNEGSKA (reference sequence). The CDR3 sequence is 16 residues long. The CDR3 nucleotides are TGCAGTGCTAGTGGTGGGGGACGTGCGAACACCGGGGAGCTGTTTTTT. Protein: CSASGGGRANTGELFF.

This clonotype was recorded a few times. V is TRBV20-1 and J is TRBJ2-6; D is possibly TRBD1 (6 bases). This CDR3 is built from 12 residues. Germline V gene lookup returns CDR1 DFQATT and CDR2 SNEGSKA (reference sequence). The CDR3 sequence: CSLDRRANVLTF. The CDR3 nucleotides read TGCAGCCTAGACAGGCGGGCCAACGTCCTGACTTTC.

The table lists this clonotype with a few counts. The chain carries TRBV6-5 and TRBJ2-5; a possible D gene is TRBD1 (6 bases). The CDR3 length is 16 residues. The ends were cut back, 2 bases at V and 9 bases at J, with 22 bases in the middle. Germline-derived CDR1 and CDR2 are MNHEY and SVGAGI. The DNA of the CDR3 is TGTGCCAGCAGTTACAGCGTACAGGGACGTCCTTTGGCCCAGTACTTC. The encoded protein is CASSYSVQGRPLAQYF.

The J gene is TRBJ1-1, the V gene TRBV24-1; no reliable D call. V lost 3 bases and J lost 10, with 11 bases in between. The CDR3 contains 12 residues. CDR1 is KGHDR, CDR2 SFDVKD, per germline. This chain's CDR3 is CATSDADGVAFF. As DNA, the CDR3 is TGTGCCACCAGTGATGCGGACGGTGTAGCTTTCTTT.

In its sample, this clonotype was seen a few times. This chain joins TRBV5-1 and TRBJ2-3; D is ambiguous. V gave up 1 base and J gave up 4 bases, with 10 bases separating them. This CDR3 contains 14 residues. The V gene's germline CDR1 is SGHRS and CDR2 YFSETQ. CDR3 DNA sequence: TGCGCCAGCAGCTTGACAGACGGTGCAGATACGCAGTATTTT. Translated: CASSLTDGADTQYF.

CDR3 coding DNA: TGTGCCTGGCTCGCAGGGGGGATCTACAATGAGCAGTTCTTC. This translates into CAWLAGGIYNEQFF. The gene calls are TRBV30 and TRBJ2-1, with D maybe TRBD1 (7 bases). Germline V gene lookup returns CDR1 GTSNPN and CDR2 SVGIG (reference sequence). V was shortened by 5 bases and J by 3 bases, with 14 bases between the two germline ends. The CDR3 runs 14 residues.